The T cell receptor beta chain described here comes from a study of OX40 agonist ivuxolimab in advanced cancers. Only in-frame clones appear in the TCRdb table, and some are missing; sequencing was by immunoSEQ multiplex PCR. The repertoire includes tens of thousands of clones, 70% to 90% of them detected once, and 0.25% to 0.35% sits in the top ten. This clone has a handful of counts. This CDR3 spans 16 amino acids. Trimming took off 6 bases at V and 0 bases at J, with 12 bases between the two ends. Germline V gene sequence: CDR1 MNHEY, CDR2 SMNVEV (reference sequence). This TCR was recovered from an adult with an advanced solid tumor such as melanoma, head and neck, liver or kidney cancer. Material: CD4+ or CD8+ T cells sorted from blood, obtained in a trial of the OX40 agonist ivuxolimab. J is TRBJ1-6 and V is TRBV27; D not certain. The CDR3 DNA is TGTGCCAGCAGGTTTGACGCGAGCTCCTATAATTCACCCCTCCACTTT. Translation: CASRFDASSYNSPLHF.